The 3 T cell receptor beta chains below come from one sample, sequenced in a study of molecular identifiers for immune sequencing clone quantification. One entry per CDR3 protein results from TCRdb running MiXCR on the PCR reads. The sample lists approximately 100,000 distinct CDR3 sequences; around 33% were seen once. The specimen was naive CD8+ T cells from blood, with Jurkat cell RNA spiked in. Stated subset: FACS-sorted CD8+CD4-CCR7+CD45RA+ naive T cells. The receptors originated from a human donor in good health. Some libraries in this study had Jurkat cell RNA spiked in.

The rearrangement uses TRBV7-2 and TRBJ2-1, with D hard to call. Germline-derived CDR1 and CDR2 are SGHTA and FQGNSA. The CDR3 covers 13 residues. Trimming shortened V by 5 bases and J by 0 bases, and 5 bases separated the two germline ends. The CDR3 coding sequence is TGTGCCAGCAGCCCAAGCTCCTACAATGAGCAGTTCTTC. Protein: CASSPSSYNEQFF.

As to this clonotype: One base away lies a much larger clone, so this may be a sequencing read error. The J gene is TRBJ2-5, the V gene TRBV7-6; tentative D call: TRBD2 (5 bases). Trimming cost V 1 base and J 2 bases, with 11 bases left between them. CDR3 length: 15 amino acids. Germline assignment: CDR1 SGHVS and CDR2 FNYEAQ. The CDR3 spells CASSLESRGQETQYF. In DNA, the CDR3 is TGTGCCAGCAGCTTAGAATCGAGAGGGCAAGAGACCCAGTACTTC.

There are a few counts of this clonotype. The V gene is TRBV12-3 or TRBV12-4, the J gene TRBJ2-5; D gene uncertain. Trimming took 7 bases from V and 4 from J, leaving 16 bases between them. The length of the CDR3 is 14 residues. The CDR3 is CASTKDGPPETQYF. CDR3 in DNA: TGTGCCAGCACTAAGGACGGACCCCCAGAGACCCAGTACTTC.